These 31 T cell receptor beta chains originate from one sample sequenced in a study of T cells in Graves' hyperthyroidism and ophthalmopathy (dated by TCRdb to 2018 to 2020). Library preparation was by multiplex PCR. Sequencer: Illumina HiSeq 2000. The TCR beta CDR3 regions were amplified from the RNA transcripts. For the first round of RT-PCR on the TCR CDR3, the HTBI primer set was used together with the Qiagen OneStep RT-PCR kit. The public sequencing data were trimmed at Q25 with fastp and processed into clonotypes with MiXCR by TCRdb, which kept only in-frame beta chains. Each entry merges the rows of one CDR3 protein and shows their most common DNA and genes. For this sample there are 730,000 or so distinct CDR3 sequences; under 20% appear just once. Jointly, the top ten make up over 15% of the sample. Sequencing was done on a sample of blood. Receptor source: a woman aged 45-65 years with Graves' hyperthyroidism that later progressed to Graves' ophthalmopathy.

This clonotype has more than one count but fewer than ten. The chain couples TRBV20-1 to TRBJ1-1; D not certain. CDR1 and CDR2 (germline): DFQATT, SNEGSKA (reference sequence). The CDR3 is 9 amino acids. The V and J ends lost 7 bases and 11 bases respectively, with 11 bases between them. The CDR3 protein is CSVEVDAFF. CDR3 DNA: TGCAGTGTCGAAGTGGACGCTTTCTTT.

The table lists this clonotype with a few counts. The gene calls are TRBV2 and TRBJ1-2; D is unresolved. The CDR3 contains 12 residues. Germline values: CDR1 SNHLY, CDR2 FYNNEI. V dropped 4 bases and J dropped 12 bases, with 15 bases sitting between them. The CDR3 is CASSVGDFAHTF. The CDR3 region has the DNA TGTGCCAGCAGTGTGGGTGATTTTGCGCACACCTTC.

This clonotype has a count of ten or more. The rearrangement links TRBV5-1 to TRBJ2-3; D may be TRBD2 (5 bases). The V end lost 0 bases, the J end lost 0 bases, and 11 bases lay between the germline ends. CDR3 length equals 16 residues. Germline CDR1 SGHRS, CDR2 YFSETQ. The CDR3 DNA sequence: TGCGCCAGCAGCTTGGTCTCGGGAACTAGCACAGATACGCAGTATTTT. Its protein is CASSLVSGTSTDTQYF.

The chain combines TRBV19 with TRBJ1-5; D is ambiguous. Per the germline V gene, CDR1 is LNHDA and CDR2 is SQIVND (reference sequence). The CDR3 is 13 amino acids. Trimming took off 3 bases at V and 7 bases at J, with 10 bases between the two ends. The CDR3 protein is CASSMGTRQPQHF. CDR3 DNA: TGTGCCAGTAGTATGGGTACCCGGCAGCCCCAGCATTTT.

A few counts support this clonotype. This chain uses TRBV12-3 or TRBV12-4 with TRBJ2-2; 9 bases fit TRBD1. With V trimmed by 7 bases and J by 4 bases, 7 bases remained unmatched. The CDR3 loop spans 15 amino acids. The CDR3 here is CASIGTGNPTGELFF. Here the CDR3 DNA reads TGTGCCAGCATTGGGACAGGGAACCCCACCGGGGAGCTGTTTTTT.

This chain joins TRBV5-6 and TRBJ1-2; D ambiguous. Germline V lookup: CDR1 SGHDT, CDR2 YYEEEE. The CDR3 totals 14 residues. The ends were cut back, 0 bases at V and 1 base at J, with 7 bases in the middle. The CDR3 sequence: CASSLDGINYGYTF. CDR3 coding DNA: TGTGCCAGCAGCTTGGACGGAATTAACTATGGCTACACCTTC.

The rearrangement uses TRBV7-9 and TRBJ2-7; 7 bases match TRBD2. Unmatched junction bases numbered 11, after V lost 6 bases and J lost 0 bases. The CDR3 is made up of 16 amino acids. Germline CDR1 reads SEHNR; CDR2 reads FQNEAQ (reference sequence). The CDR3, as DNA: TGTGCCAGCAGGCGGTCGACTAGCCGAAGCTCCTACGAGCAGTACTTC. It codes for CASRRSTSRSSYEQYF.

This clonotype was counted ten times or more. This chain joins TRBV7-2 and TRBJ2-5; either TRBD1 or TRBD2 may fit D (5 bases each). The length of the CDR3 is 14 residues. Germline V gene sequence: CDR1 SGHTA, CDR2 FQGNSA. V shed 5 bases and J shed 1 base, with 11 bases lying between them. The CDR3 DNA reads TGTGCCAGCAGCATACCCGGGACCCAAGAGACCCAGTACTTC. It translates to CASSIPGTQETQYF. The full variable domain, rest sourced from reference TRBV7-2 and TRBJ2-5, is GAGVSQSPSNKVTEKGKDVELRCDPISGHTALYWYRQSLGQGLEFLIYFQGNSAPDKSGLPSDRFSAERTGGSVSTLTIQRTQQEDSAVYLCASSIPGTQETQYFGPGTRLLVL.

This clonotype was recorded at least ten times. V is TRBV3-1 and J is TRBJ1-1; no firm D call. V was shortened by 7 bases and J by 4 bases, with 13 bases between the two germline ends. CDR3 size: 13 residues. Germline V gene data show CDR1 as LGHDT and CDR2 as YNNKEL (reference sequence). The CDR3: CASTKGVGTEAFF. The CDR3 nucleotides read TGTGCCAGCACCAAGGGAGTGGGCACTGAAGCTTTCTTT.

This clonotype was detected ten times or more. The V call is TRBV2, the J call TRBJ1-5; TRBD1 aligns across 7 bases. The trim removed 0 bases at V and 2 bases at J, leaving 4 bases unmatched. From germline, CDR1 is SNHLY and CDR2 FYNNEI. The CDR3 loop spans 16 amino acids. CDR3 in amino acids: CASSEAGTVGNQPQHF. The CDR3, as DNA: TGTGCCAGCAGTGAAGCGGGGACAGTTGGCAATCAGCCCCAGCATTTT.

There are many counts of this clonotype. The chain has TRBV2 and TRBJ2-3; unclear D gene. V was clipped by 6 bases and J by 3 bases, with 16 bases between them. CDR1 SNHLY and CDR2 FYNNEI come from the germline V gene. The CDR3 has 15 residues. CDR3 sequence (DNA): TGTGCCAGCAGCCGCCTAACCCATAAGACAGATACGCAGTATTTT. Protein sequence: CASSRLTHKTDTQYF.

At least ten counts were recorded for this clonotype. The chain links TRBV7-9 to TRBJ2-1, with TRBD1 matching 7 bases. The CDR3 loop spans 13 amino acids. Losses at the gene ends were 5 bases for V and 9 bases for J; bases not matched to a gene: 7. CDR1 and CDR2 (germline): SEHNR, FQNEAQ (reference sequence). In DNA form, the CDR3 reads TGTGCCAGCAGCCAGGGGGAGCATCTTGAGCAGTTCTTC. As protein: CASSQGEHLEQFF.

V is TRBV7-2 and J is TRBJ2-7, with 7 bases identical to TRBD2. The trim removed 3 bases at V and 2 bases at J, leaving 1 base unmatched. Germline V gene sequence: CDR1 SGHTA, CDR2 FQGNSA. The CDR3 has 13 amino acids. CDR3 coding DNA: TGTGCCAGCAGCTTCGGACTAGCCTACGAGCAGTACTTC. Translated: CASSFGLAYEQYF.

The genes are TRBV5-1 and TRBJ2-5; 7 bases are shared with TRBD1. The CDR3 has 12 amino acids. Germline assignment: CDR1 SGHRS and CDR2 YFSETQ. With 4 bases clipped from V and 11 bases from J, the junction kept 8 bases outside the gene matches. CDR3 region: CASSAPGQFQYF. CDR3 coding DNA: TGCGCCAGCAGCGCTCCGGGACAGTTTCAGTACTTC.

This clonotype was seen a handful of times. Compared with germline, one end of the junction differs, possibly owing to a read error. This chain connects TRBV12-3 or TRBV12-4 to TRBJ2-2; D not certain. The length of the CDR3 is 15 residues. The CDR3 DNA reads as TGTTCCAGCAGTTTAGTCTACAGCCAAACCGGGGAGCTGTTTTTT. It encodes CSSSLVYSQTGELFF.

Details on this clonotype: One end of the junction varies from germline; a read error may be responsible. The rearrangement links TRBV5-1 to TRBJ1-3; D remains unclear. The length of the CDR3 is 16 residues. Per the germline V gene, CDR1 is SGHRS and CDR2 is YFSETQ. CDR3 sequence reads: CASSLNSALSGNAIYF. CDR3 in DNA: TGCGCCAGCAGCTTGAACAGCGCTCTCTCTGGAAACGCCATATATTTT.

The chain joins TRBV5-5 to TRBJ2-1, with D possibly called TRBD1 or TRBD2 (5 bases each). The V and J ends lost 4 bases and 6 bases respectively, with 14 bases between them. The CDR3 extends over 14 amino acids. Germline values: CDR1 SGHKS, CDR2 YYEKEE (reference sequence). DNA of the CDR3: TGTGCCAGCAGCCCGAGGGACGTGAGCAATGAGCAGTTCTTC. Amino acid sequence: CASSPRDVSNEQFF.

This clonotype was observed at least ten times. The rearrangement joins TRBV7-3 to TRBJ2-7, with 13 bases matching TRBD2. The V gene's germline CDR1 is SGHTA and CDR2 FQGTGA. The J segment lost 5 bases and the V segment lost 5 bases, leaving 6 bases of the junction unmatched. The CDR3 contains 15 residues. The CDR3 region has the DNA TGTGCCAGCAGCCCAGCCGGACTAGCGGGGGACGAGCAGTACTTC. It encodes CASSPAGLAGDEQYF.

Many counts were recorded for this clonotype. This rearrangement joins TRBV3-1 to TRBJ1-4, with TRBD1 matching 8 bases. Looked up from germline, CDR1 is LGHDT and CDR2 is YNNKEL (reference sequence). J was trimmed by 8 bases and V by 6 bases; bases with no gene match: 8. The CDR3 extends over 14 amino acids. As DNA, the CDR3 is TGTGCCAGCAGTCGACCGGGACAGGTGGAAAAACTGTTTTTT. This sequence encodes CASSRPGQVEKLFF. The variable domain in full, with the rest retrieved from reference TRBV3-1 and TRBJ1-4, is DTAVSQTPKYLVTQMGNDKSIKCEQNLGHDTMYWYKQDSKKFLKIMFSYNNKELIINETVPNRFSPKSPDKAHLNLHINSLELGDSAVYFCASSRPGQVEKLFFGSGTQLSVL.

The sample holds many counts of this clonotype. The chain recombines TRBV7-2 with TRBJ2-3; 10 bases are a match to TRBD2. V gave up 4 bases and J gave up 5 bases; unmatched junction bases: 9. Per germline, CDR1 SGHTA and CDR2 FQGNSA. This CDR3 contains 16 residues. The CDR3 spells CASSYLSGGLLDTQYF. The CDR3 DNA reads as TGTGCCAGCAGCTACCTTAGCGGGGGGCTTTTAGATACGCAGTATTTT.

This clonotype has at least ten counts. The chain uses TRBV3-1 and TRBJ1-1; D gene uncertain. Germline loops: CDR1 LGHDT, CDR2 YNNKEL (reference sequence). This CDR3 spans 13 amino acids. The V gene lost 6 bases and the J gene lost 3 bases, with 11 bases spanning the gap. Here the CDR3 reads CASRTTRDTEAFF. CDR3 bases: TGTGCCAGCAGGACAACCCGGGACACTGAAGCTTTCTTT.

This clonotype was detected a few times. The V call is TRBV27, the J call TRBJ2-7; D might be TRBD2 (6 bases). V was cut by 3 bases and J by 4 bases, with 13 bases left in between. The CDR3 sequence is 14 residues long. In germline, CDR1 is MNHEY, CDR2 SMNVEV (reference sequence). The CDR3 nucleotides are TGTGCCAGCAGTTTCGCGGGGCCGCAATACGAGCAGTACTTC. Its translation is CASSFAGPQYEQYF.

This clonotype was observed a handful of times. V is TRBV6-1 and J is TRBJ2-1, with unresolved D. Trimming pared 8 bases from V and 4 bases from J, leaving 9 bases between. The CDR3 is made up of 12 amino acids. Germline-derived CDR1 and CDR2 are MNHNS and SASEGT. DNA of the CDR3: TGTGCCAGCTCGGCCGGTTACAATGAGCAGTTCTTC. This translates into CASSAGYNEQFF.

Many counts were recorded for this clonotype. The chain joins TRBV7-9 to TRBJ2-3; 8 bases are shared with TRBD1. The V gene's germline CDR1 is SEHNR and CDR2 FQNEAQ (reference sequence). This CDR3 region has 14 residues. The V segment lost 5 bases and the J segment 2 bases; nucleotides outside the gene matches: 3. CDR3 nucleotide sequence: TGTGCCAGCAGCGACAGGGGAAACACAGATACGCAGTATTTT. Its translation: CASSDRGNTDTQYF.

The table lists this clonotype with many counts. This rearrangement joins TRBV7-9 to TRBJ1-1; no clear D gene. Trimming stripped 10 bases from V and 1 base from J, with 13 bases between. Germline V CDR1 and CDR2: SEHNR, FQNEAQ (reference sequence). This CDR3 spans 13 amino acids. CDR3 region: CATQLQKNTEAFF. CDR3 nucleotide sequence: TGTGCCACCCAACTCCAAAAGAACACTGAAGCTTTCTTT.

This clonotype appeared many times. V gene TRBV6-5 combines with J gene TRBJ1-1, with D hard to call. The germline V gene has CDR1 MNHEY and CDR2 SVGAGI. Between the trimmed V and J ends, which lost 0 bases and 4 bases, there was a span of 12 bases. The CDR3 totals 15 residues. The CDR3 region has the DNA TGTGCCAGCAGTTACTCTGGTGGAGTGGGCACTGAAGCTTTCTTT. Encoded protein: CASSYSGGVGTEAFF.

A remark on this clonotype: The junction differs from germline at one of its ends, possibly a read error. The gene calls are TRBV4-1 and TRBJ1-3; D might be TRBD1 (5 bases). The CDR3 totals 14 residues. Germline V gene data show CDR1 as MGHRA and CDR2 as YSYEKL. CDR3 amino acids: CASRQAGFGNTIYF. The CDR3 DNA follows: TGCGCCAGCAGGCAAGCAGGGTTTGGAAACACCATATATTTT.

In its sample, this clonotype was seen many times. The chain links TRBV7-9 to TRBJ2-7; D remains unclear. Germline V gene data show CDR1 as SEHNR and CDR2 as FQNEAQ (reference sequence). V was clipped by 2 bases and J by 3 bases, with 11 bases between them. This CDR3 region has 14 residues. The CDR3 sequence is CASSLSAESYEQYF. The CDR3, as DNA: TGTGCCAGCAGCTTATCCGCAGAGAGCTACGAGCAGTACTTC.

The chain couples TRBV15 to TRBJ2-7; maybe TRBD1 (6 bases). The germline V gene has CDR1 LNHNV and CDR2 YYDKDF (reference sequence). This CDR3 is 18 amino acids long. The germline V and J ends were trimmed by 0 bases and 0 bases, with 18 bases remaining between them. Here the CDR3 DNA reads TGTGCCACCAGCAGAGATAGAGTAGGGACAAGGAGCTCCTACGAGCAGTACTTC. Its protein is CATSRDRVGTRSSYEQYF.

This chain connects TRBV30 to TRBJ2-3, with D possibly matching TRBD1 (6 bases). V lost 4 bases, J lost 9 bases, and 20 bases lay in between. The CDR3 runs to 14 residues. Germline CDR1 GTSNPN, CDR2 SVGIG (reference sequence). CDR3 bases: TGTGCCTGGAATCACGGGGACCACAGGGAGACGCAGTATTTT. It is translated as CAWNHGDHRETQYF.

This clonotype came up many times. Here the CDR3 reads CASRLTGGGFYEQYF. As DNA, the CDR3 is TGTGCCAGCAGGCTTACAGGGGGCGGTTTCTACGAGCAGTACTTC. The genes are TRBV12-3 or TRBV12-4 and TRBJ2-7; 9 bases match TRBD1. The V segment lost 6 bases and the J segment 3 bases; nucleotides outside the gene matches: 9. The CDR3 totals 15 residues.